The present T cell receptor (beta chain) was sequenced within a study of blood T cell repertoires in COVID-19. This clone was seen once. Germline V gene data show CDR1 as MNHEY and CDR2 as SMNVEV (reference sequence). There are 16 residues in the CDR3. The trim removed 5 bases at V and 4 bases at J, leaving 12 bases unmatched. The protocol was immunoSEQ multiplex PCR, while the TCRdb copy is restricted to in-frame clones and leaves out a portion. The top ten clones hold more than 1.3% of a sample with about 260,000 clones, approximately 87% of them seen once. The source material was peripheral blood. This sequence joins TRBV27 and TRBJ2-3; 7 nucleotides agree with TRBD2. The sequence came from a woman in her thirties or forties who had recovered from COVID-19. The CDR3 DNA reads as TGTGCCAGCAGTGGATTGCTGCAGGGAGGGCCAGATACGCAGTATTTT. The encoded protein is CASSGLLQGGPDTQYF.